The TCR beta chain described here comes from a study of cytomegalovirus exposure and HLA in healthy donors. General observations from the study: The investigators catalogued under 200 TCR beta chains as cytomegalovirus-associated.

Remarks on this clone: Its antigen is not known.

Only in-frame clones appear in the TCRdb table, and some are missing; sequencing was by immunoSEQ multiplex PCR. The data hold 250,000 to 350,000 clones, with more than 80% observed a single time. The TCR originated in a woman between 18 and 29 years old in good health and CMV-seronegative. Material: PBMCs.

Here the CDR3 DNA reads TGTGCCAGCAGCCCAGTCCCGACAGGGAAGAACACTGAAGCTTTCTTT. Protein product: CASSPVPTGKNTEAFF. The rearrangement links TRBV9 to TRBJ1-1; 7 nucleotides agree with TRBD1. Germline trimming cut 4 bases from V and 1 base from J; bases unmatched to any gene: 10. This CDR3 comprises 16 residues. Germline lookup yields CDR1 SGDLS and CDR2 YYNGEE.